This TCR beta chain was sequenced during a study of cytomegalovirus exposure and HLA in healthy donors. Study-wide background: The roughly 120 validation repertoires, a later analysis reported, used the same platform as the approximately 700 first-cohort repertoires. Whole-study results and caveats: A few CMV-associated chains proved CMV antigen-specific in vitro. TCR sequences were mostly rare, though some public TCRs occurred in many donors.

As for this clone: Its antigen is not identified.

TCRdb's table, derived via immunoSEQ multiplex PCR, lists solely in-frame clones and lacks some. The sample holds approximately 82,000 clones, 93% seen once. The receptor's source is a man younger than 35 in good health and CMV-seronegative. Sequenced input: PBMCs.

CDR3 amino acids: CASRRGEAGQGSGNTIYF. The CDR3 region has the DNA TGTGCCAGCAGACGCGGGGAGGCGGGACAGGGTTCTGGAAACACCATATATTTT. The rearrangement joins TRBV5-4 to TRBJ1-3; TRBD1 matches 9 bases. Trimming removed 5 bases from V and 1 base from J; junction bases left unmatched: 13. This CDR3 has 18 residues. Germline values: CDR1 SGHNT, CDR2 YYREEE (reference sequence).